This TCR beta chain was obtained from a study of T cells in Graves' hyperthyroidism and ophthalmopathy. Amplification yielded TCR beta CDR3 regions, with RNA transcripts as the source. Researchers ran a first-round RT-PCR on the TCR CDR3 using the HTBI primer set. TCRdb redid the calling of the multiplex PCR reads with MiXCR, one entry per CDR3 protein. The sample holds around 520,000 distinct CDR3 sequences, approximately 25% seen once. This clonotype has at least ten counts. Its antigen is not identified. J gave up 6 bases and V 9 bases, and 9 bases lay outside the gene matches. This CDR3 region has 13 residues. Study results and caveats: Model-based prediction identified ophthalmopathy a median approximately 6 months prior to its onset.

Material: blood. The clonotype was recovered from a woman in her thirties with Graves' ophthalmopathy. The chain uses TRBV12-3 or TRBV12-4 and TRBJ1-1, with 8 bases aligning to TRBD1. CDR3 amino acids: CASSSGGAAEAFF. DNA of the CDR3: TGTGCCAGTTCTTCAGGGGGCGCAGCTGAAGCTTTCTTT.